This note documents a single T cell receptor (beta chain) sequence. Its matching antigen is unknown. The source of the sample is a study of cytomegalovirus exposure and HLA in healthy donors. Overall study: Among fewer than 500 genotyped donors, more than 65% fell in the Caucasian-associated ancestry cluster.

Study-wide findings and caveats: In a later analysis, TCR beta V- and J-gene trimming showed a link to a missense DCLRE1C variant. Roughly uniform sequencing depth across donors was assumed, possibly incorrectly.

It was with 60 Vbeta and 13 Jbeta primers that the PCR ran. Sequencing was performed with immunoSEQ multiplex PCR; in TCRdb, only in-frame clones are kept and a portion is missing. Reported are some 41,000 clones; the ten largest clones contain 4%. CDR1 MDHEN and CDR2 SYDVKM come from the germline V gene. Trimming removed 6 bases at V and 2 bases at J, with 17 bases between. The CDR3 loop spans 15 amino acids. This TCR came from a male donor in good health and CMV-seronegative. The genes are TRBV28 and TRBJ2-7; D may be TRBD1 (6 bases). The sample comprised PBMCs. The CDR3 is CASRGNRDRAYEQYF. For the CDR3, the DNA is TGTGCCAGCAGGGGGAACAGGGATAGGGCCTACGAGCAGTACTTC.